This T cell receptor beta chain was recovered during a study of T-cell memory formation after mild COVID-19. Study-wide results and caveats: Shrinking CD4+ clones resided mostly in CM and EM, and CD8+ ones in EMRA.

Losses at the gene ends were 7 bases for V and 4 bases for J; bases not matched to a gene: 6. The CDR3 extends over 16 amino acids. The germline CDR1 and CDR2 sequences are LGHNT and FRNRAP. MiXCR, run by TCRdb on the 5' RACE reads, gives a single entry per CDR3 protein. The sample shows more than 250,000 distinct CDR3 sequences, about a sixth of them seen only once. A remark on this clonotype: What it recognizes is unknown.

The sample was PBMCs or a T cell subset sorted from them (not recorded which). This receptor was identified in a man aged 18-30 years who had mild COVID-19 (a few samples of this study predate the infection). Cell type and time point are not known. The chain carries TRBV12-5 and TRBJ2-3; 15 bases are shared with TRBD2. The CDR3, as DNA: TGTGCTAGTGTCTTCGGACTAGCGGGGGGGCCAGATACGCAGTATTTT. Amino acids: CASVFGLAGGPDTQYF.